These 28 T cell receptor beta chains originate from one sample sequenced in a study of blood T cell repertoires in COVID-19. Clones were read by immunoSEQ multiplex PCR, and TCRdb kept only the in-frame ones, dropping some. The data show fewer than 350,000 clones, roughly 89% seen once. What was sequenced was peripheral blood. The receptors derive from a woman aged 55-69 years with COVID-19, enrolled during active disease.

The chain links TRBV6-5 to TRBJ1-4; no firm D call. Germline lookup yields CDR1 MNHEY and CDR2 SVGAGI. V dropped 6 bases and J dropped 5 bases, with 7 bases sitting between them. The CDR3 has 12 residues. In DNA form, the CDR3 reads TGTGCCAGCAGGCGGAAGAATGAAAAACTGTTTTTT. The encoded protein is CASRRKNEKLFF.

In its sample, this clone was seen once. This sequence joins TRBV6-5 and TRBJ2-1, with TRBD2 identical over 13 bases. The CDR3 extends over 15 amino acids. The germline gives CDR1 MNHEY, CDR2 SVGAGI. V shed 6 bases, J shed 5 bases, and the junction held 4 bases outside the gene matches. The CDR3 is CASRLAGGPDNEQFF. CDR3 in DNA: TGTGCCAGCAGACTAGCGGGGGGGCCTGACAATGAGCAGTTCTTC.

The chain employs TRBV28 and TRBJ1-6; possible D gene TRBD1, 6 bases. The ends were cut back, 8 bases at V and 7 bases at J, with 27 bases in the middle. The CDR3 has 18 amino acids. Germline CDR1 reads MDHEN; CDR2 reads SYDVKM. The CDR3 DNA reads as TGTGCCAGCCGTTCGGACAGAGGATCCCCTTTTTGGAATTCACCCCTCCACTTT. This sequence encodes CASRSDRGSPFWNSPLHF. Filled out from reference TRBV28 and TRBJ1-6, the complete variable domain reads DVKVTQSSRYLVKRTGEKVFLECVQDMDHENMFWYRQDPGLGLRLIYFSYDVKMKEKGDIPEGYSVSREKKERFSLILESASTNQTSMYLCASRSDRGSPFWNSPLHFGNGTRLTVT.

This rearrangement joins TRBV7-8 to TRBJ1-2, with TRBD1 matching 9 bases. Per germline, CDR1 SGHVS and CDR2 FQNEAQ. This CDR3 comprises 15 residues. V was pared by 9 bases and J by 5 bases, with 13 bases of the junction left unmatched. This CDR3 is CASTMGGTGSYGYTF. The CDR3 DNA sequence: TGTGCCAGTACCATGGGGGGGACAGGGAGTTATGGCTACACCTTC.

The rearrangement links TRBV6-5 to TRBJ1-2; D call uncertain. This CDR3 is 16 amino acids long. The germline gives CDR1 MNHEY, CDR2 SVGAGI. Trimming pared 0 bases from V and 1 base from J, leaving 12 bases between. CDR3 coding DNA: TGTGCCAGCAGTTACTCCGCCGGGCGGGTTAACTATGGCTACACCTTC. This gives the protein CASSYSAGRVNYGYTF.

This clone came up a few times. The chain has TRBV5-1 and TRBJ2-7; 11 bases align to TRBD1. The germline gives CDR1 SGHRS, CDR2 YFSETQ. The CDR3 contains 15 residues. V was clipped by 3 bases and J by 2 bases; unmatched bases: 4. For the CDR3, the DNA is TGCGCCAGCAGCTCTAAGGGACAGGGGGCCTACGAGCAGTACTTC. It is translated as CASSSKGQGAYEQYF. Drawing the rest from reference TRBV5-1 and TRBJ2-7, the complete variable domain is KAGVTQTPRYLIKTRGQQVTLSCSPISGHRSVSWYQQTPGQGLQFLFEYFSETQRNKGNFPGRFSGRQFSNSRSEMNVSTLELGDSALYLCASSSKGQGAYEQYFGPGTRLTVT.

CDR3 sequence: CATSRDLLLHSGGNQPQHF. The CDR3 coding sequence is TGTGCCACCAGCAGAGATCTCCTCCTCCACTCAGGGGGCAATCAGCCCCAGCATTTT. The V call is TRBV15, the J call TRBJ1-5; D may be TRBD1 (6 bases). The CDR3 totals 19 residues. Trimming shortened V by 0 bases and J by 2 bases, and 20 bases separated the two germline ends. Per the germline V gene, CDR1 is LNHNV and CDR2 is YYDKDF (reference sequence).

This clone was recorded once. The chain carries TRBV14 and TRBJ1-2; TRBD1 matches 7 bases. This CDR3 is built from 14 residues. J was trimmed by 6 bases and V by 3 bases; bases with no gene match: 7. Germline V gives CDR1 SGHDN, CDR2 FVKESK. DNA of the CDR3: TGTGCCAGCAGCCAGAGGGGACAGTCCGATGGCTACACCTTC. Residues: CASSQRGQSDGYTF.

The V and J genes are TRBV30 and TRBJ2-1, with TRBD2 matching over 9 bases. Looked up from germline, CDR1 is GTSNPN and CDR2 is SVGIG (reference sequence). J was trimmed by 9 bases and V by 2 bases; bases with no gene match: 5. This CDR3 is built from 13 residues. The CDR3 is CAWSRGGAGEQFF. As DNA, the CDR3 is TGTGCCTGGAGTCGCGGGGGGGCGGGTGAGCAGTTCTTC.

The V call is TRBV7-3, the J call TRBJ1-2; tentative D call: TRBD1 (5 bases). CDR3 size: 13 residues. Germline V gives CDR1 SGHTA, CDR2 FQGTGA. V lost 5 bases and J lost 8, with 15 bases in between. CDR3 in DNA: TGTGCCAGCAGCCTCAAGGGGATAGGGGGCTACACCTTC. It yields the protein CASSLKGIGGYTF.

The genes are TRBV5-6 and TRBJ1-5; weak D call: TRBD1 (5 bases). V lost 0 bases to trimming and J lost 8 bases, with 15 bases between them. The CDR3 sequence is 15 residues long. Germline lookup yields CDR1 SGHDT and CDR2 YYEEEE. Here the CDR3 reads CASSLGSGAGEPQHF. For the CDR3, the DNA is TGTGCCAGCAGCTTGGGTAGTGGGGCGGGAGAGCCCCAGCATTTT.

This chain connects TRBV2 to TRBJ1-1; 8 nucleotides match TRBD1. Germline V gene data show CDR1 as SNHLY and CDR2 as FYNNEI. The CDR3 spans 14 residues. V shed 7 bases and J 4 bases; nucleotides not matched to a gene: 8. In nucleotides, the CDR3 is TGTGCCAGCACTCGGACAGGGCTTCGCACTGAAGCTTTCTTT. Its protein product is CASTRTGLRTEAFF.

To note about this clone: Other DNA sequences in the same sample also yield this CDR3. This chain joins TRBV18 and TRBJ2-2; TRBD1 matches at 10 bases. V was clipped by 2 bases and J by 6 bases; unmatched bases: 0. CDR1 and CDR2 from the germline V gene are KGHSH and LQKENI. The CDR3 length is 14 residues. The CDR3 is CASSPGTGAGELFF. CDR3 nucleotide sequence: TGTGCCAGCTCACCAGGGACAGGGGCCGGGGAGCTGTTTTTT.

DNA of the CDR3: TGTGCCAGCAGTTTAAATACCAGGGGGAACTATGGCTACACCTTC. It encodes CASSLNTRGNYGYTF. The chain links TRBV27 to TRBJ1-2; 7 bases are a match to TRBD1. The trim removed 2 bases at V and 2 bases at J, leaving 5 bases unmatched. Germline loops: CDR1 MNHEY, CDR2 SMNVEV (reference sequence). This CDR3 has 15 amino acids.

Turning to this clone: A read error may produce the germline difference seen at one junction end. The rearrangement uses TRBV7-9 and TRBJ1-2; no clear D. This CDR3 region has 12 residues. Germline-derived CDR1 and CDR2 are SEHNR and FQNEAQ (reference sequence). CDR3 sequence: CASGFGPYGYTF. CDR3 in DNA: TGTGCCAGCGGCTTCGGTCCCTATGGCTACACCTTC. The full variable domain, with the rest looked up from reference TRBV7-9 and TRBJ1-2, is DTGVSQNPRHKITKRGQNVTFRCDPISEHNRLYWYRQTLGQGPEFLTYFQNEAQLEKSRLLSDRFSAERPKGSFSTLEIQRTEQGDSAMYLCASGFGPYGYTFGSGTRLTVV.

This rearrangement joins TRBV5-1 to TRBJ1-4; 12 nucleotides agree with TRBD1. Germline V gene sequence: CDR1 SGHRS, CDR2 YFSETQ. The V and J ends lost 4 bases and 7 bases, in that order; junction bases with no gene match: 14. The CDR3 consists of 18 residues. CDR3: CASSPLPGTGGAGEKLFF. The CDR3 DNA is TGCGCCAGCAGCCCACTGCCCGGGACAGGGGGCGCAGGTGAAAAACTGTTTTTT.

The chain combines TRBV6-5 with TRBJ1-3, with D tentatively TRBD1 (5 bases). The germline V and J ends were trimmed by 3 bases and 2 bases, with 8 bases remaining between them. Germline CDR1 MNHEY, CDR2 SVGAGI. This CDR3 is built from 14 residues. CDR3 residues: CASSYGRAGNTIYF. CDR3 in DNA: TGTGCCAGCAGTTATGGCAGGGCTGGAAACACCATATATTTT.

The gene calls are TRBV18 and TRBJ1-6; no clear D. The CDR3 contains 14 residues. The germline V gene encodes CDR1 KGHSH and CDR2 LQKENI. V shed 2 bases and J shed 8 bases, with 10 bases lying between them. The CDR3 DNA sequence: TGTGCCAGCTCACCATTCTCGGGAGATTCACCCCTCCACTTT. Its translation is CASSPFSGDSPLHF. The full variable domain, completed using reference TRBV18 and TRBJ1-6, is NAGVMQNPRHLVRRRGQEARLRCSPMKGHSHVYWYRQLPEEGLKFMVYLQKENIIDESGMPKERFSAEFPKEGPSILRIQQVVRGDSAAYFCASSPFSGDSPLHFGNGTRLTVT.

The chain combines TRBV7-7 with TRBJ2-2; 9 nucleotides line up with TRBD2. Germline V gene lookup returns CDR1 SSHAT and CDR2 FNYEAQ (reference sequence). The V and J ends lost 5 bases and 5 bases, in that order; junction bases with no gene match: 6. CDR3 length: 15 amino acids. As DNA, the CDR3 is TGTGCCAGCAGCCCGGGACTAGCTCCGACCGGGGAGCTGTTTTTT. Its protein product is CASSPGLAPTGELFF. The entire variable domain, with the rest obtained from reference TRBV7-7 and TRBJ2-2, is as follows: GAGVSQSPRYKVTKRGQDVTLRCDPISSHATLYWYQQALGQGPEFLTYFNYEAQPDKSGLPSDRFSAERPEGSISTLTIQRTEQRDSAMYRCASSPGLAPTGELFFGEGSRLTVL.

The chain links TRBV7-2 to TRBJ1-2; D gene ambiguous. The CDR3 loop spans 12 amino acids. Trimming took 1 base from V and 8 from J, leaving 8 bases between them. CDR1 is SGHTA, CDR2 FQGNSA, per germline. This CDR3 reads CASSLVGVGYTF. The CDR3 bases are TGTGCCAGCAGCTTAGTTGGAGTAGGCTACACCTTC.

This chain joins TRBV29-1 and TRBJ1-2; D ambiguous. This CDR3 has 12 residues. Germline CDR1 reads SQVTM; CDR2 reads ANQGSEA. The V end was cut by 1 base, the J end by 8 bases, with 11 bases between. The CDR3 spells CSVEGRAGGYTF. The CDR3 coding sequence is TGCAGCGTTGAAGGGCGGGCGGGGGGCTACACCTTC.

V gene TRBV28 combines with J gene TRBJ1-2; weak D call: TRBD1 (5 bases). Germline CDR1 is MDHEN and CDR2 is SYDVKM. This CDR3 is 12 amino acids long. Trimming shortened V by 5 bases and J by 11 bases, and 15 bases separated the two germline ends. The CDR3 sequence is CASSPTAFGYTF. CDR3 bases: TGTGCCAGCAGTCCGACAGCTTTCGGTTACACCTTC.

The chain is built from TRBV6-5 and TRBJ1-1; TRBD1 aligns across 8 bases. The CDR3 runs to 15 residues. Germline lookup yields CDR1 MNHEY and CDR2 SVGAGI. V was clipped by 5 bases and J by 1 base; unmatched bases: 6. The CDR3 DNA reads TGTGCCAGCAGTAGGGCCGGGACAGGGAACACTGAAGCTTTCTTT. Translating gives CASSRAGTGNTEAFF.

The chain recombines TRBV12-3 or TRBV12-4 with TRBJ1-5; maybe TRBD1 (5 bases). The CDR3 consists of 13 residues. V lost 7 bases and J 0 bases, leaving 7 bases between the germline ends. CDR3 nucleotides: TGTGCCAGCACAGGGAATAGCAATCAGCCCCAGCATTTT. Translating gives CASTGNSNQPQHF.

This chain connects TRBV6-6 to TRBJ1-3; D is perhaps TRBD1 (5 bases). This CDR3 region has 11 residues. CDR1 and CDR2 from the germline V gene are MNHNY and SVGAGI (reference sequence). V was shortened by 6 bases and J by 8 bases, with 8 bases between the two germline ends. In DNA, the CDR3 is TGTGCCAGCAGCCGGGGGGACACCATATATTTT. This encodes CASSRGDTIYF.

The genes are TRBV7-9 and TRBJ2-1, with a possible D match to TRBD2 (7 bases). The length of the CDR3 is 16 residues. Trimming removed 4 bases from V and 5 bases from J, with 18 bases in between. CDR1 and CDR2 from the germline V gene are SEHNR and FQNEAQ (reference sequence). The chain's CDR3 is CASSSKGGAVHNEQFF. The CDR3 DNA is TGTGCCAGCAGCTCTAAGGGGGGGGCAGTCCACAATGAGCAGTTCTTC.

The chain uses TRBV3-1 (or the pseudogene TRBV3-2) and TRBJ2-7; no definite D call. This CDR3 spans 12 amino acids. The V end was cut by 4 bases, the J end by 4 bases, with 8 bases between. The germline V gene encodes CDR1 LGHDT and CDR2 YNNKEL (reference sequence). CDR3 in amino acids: CASSRLTYEQYF. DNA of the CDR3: TGTGCCAGCAGCCGATTAACTTACGAGCAGTACTTC.

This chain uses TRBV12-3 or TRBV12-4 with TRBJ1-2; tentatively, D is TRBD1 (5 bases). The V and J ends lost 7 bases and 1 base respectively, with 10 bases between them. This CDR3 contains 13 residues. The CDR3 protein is CASTLDSNYGYTF. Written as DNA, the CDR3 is TGTGCCAGCACCCTCGACAGTAACTATGGCTACACCTTC.